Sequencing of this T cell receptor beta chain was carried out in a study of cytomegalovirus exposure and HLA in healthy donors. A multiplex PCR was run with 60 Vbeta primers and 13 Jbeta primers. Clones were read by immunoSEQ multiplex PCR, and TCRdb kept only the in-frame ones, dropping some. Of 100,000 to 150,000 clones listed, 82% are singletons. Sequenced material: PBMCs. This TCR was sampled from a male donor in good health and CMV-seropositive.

The CDR3 region is CASSWTSSAGELFF. CDR3 DNA: TGTGCCAGCAGCTGGACTAGTAGCGCCGGGGAGCTGTTTTTT. This chain links TRBV5-6 with TRBJ2-2, with TRBD2 identical over 7 bases. The CDR3 is 14 amino acids. Germline CDR1 SGHDT, CDR2 YYEEEE. With V trimmed by 3 bases and J by 6 bases, 5 bases remained unmatched. Full variable domain (remainder filled in from reference TRBV5-6 and TRBJ2-2): DAGVTQSPTHLIKTRGQQVTLRCSPKSGHDTVSWYQQALGQGPQFIFQYYEEEERQRGNFPDRFSGHQFPNYSSELNVNALLLGDSALYLCASSWTSSAGELFFGEGSRLTVL.